One T cell receptor (beta chain) is described in this entry. The antigen remains undetermined. These data belong to a study of T cell repertoires and HLA-DP antigens. About the research overall: One alloantigen had around nine groove amino acid differences from self, the other one. Average DNA input: 218.4 ng for CD137+CD4+ sorts, 950 to 1,500 ng pre-culture.

The CDR3 has 17 amino acids. CDR1 is SGHAT, CDR2 FQNNGV, per germline. The V end lost 5 bases, the J end lost 0 bases, and 19 bases lay between the germline ends. The PCR primers covered 54 TRBV and 13 TRBJ segments. Measured with immunoSEQ multiplex PCR; TCRdb has only the in-frame clones, and not every one. This sample has approximately 86,000 clones; approximately 86% occur once, and the top ten carry 1.7%. Findings and caveats of the study: Average cumulative frequency of previously undetected clones was roughly 36% against one allele and 50% to 55% against the other.

Specimen: CD4+ T cells from PBMCs. The gene calls are TRBV11-2 and TRBJ1-1; D is undetermined. This receptor was taken from a man aged 45 to 65 in good health and CMV-seronegative. The CDR3 DNA follows: TGTGCCAGCAGCGCCGTCGGGAAATTCTCAGTGAACACTGAAGCTTTCTTT. Translation gives CASSAVGKFSVNTEAFF.